The rows below give T cell receptor beta chains drawn from one sample of a study of Ad26.COV2.S vaccination and SARS-CoV-2 variants. Libraries were prepared by immunoSEQ multiplex PCR; TCRdb keeps only in-frame clonotypes and omits some of them. The profile shows around 310,000 clones, 90% of them singletons. Sequences were derived from peripheral blood, sampled in a trial of Ad26.COV2.S vaccine versus placebo. The receptors shown here come from a person aged 18-65 years who received the Ad26.COV2.S COVID-19 vaccine or a placebo. CDR3s include the opening cysteine and the closing phenylalanine or tryptophan. Each record gives: J gene, V gene, CDR3 protein.

>TRBJ2-2|TRBV25-1
CASSASAGGGELFF
>TRBJ2-5|TRBV4-1
CASSRVQETQYF
>TRBJ2-1|TRBV6-2/TRBV6-3
CASSYSQHYNEQFF
>TRBJ2-5|TRBV5-4
CASRPGLPKETQYF
>TRBJ1-2|TRBV9
CASSVPGGEGGYTF
>TRBJ1-1|TRBV30
CAWSGQMNTEAFF
>TRBJ2-3|TRBV14
CASSQLAGDTQYF
>TRBJ1-2|TRBV5-4
CASSPTTGPGYTF
>TRBJ2-3|TRBV7-2
CASSFGLFLPPDTQYF
>TRBJ1-2|TRBV7-3
CASSLDSGGRGYTF
>TRBJ1-1|TRBV9
CASSVAGPTEAFF
>TRBJ1-4|TRBV7-2
CASSLVGYNEKLFF
>TRBJ2-5|TRBV7-9
CASSLSLAVQETQYF
>TRBJ1-4|TRBV18
CASSPARASEKLFF
>TRBJ1-1|TRBV7-2
CASSLGGGGAAQNTEAFF
>TRBJ1-6|TRBV27
CASSRDRVQPLHF
>TRBJ1-4|TRBV2
CASLPRGNEKLFF
>TRBJ1-1|TRBV18
CASSRSGIAGESTEAFF
>TRBJ1-1|TRBV27
CASNGRDHVNTEAFF
>TRBJ1-5|TRBV11-2
CASSTIQGSNQPQHF
>TRBJ2-1|TRBV30
CAWSMGQGDNEQFF
>TRBJ2-6|TRBV19
CASSSQGALGANVLTF
>TRBJ2-1|TRBV7-6
CASSRLQGANEQFF
>TRBJ1-5|TRBV7-9
CASSSAPGGHGQPQHF
>TRBJ2-3|TRBV15
CATSSALADTDTQYF
>TRBJ1-4|TRBV18
CASSPSRAARNEKLFF
>TRBJ1-4|TRBV28
CASSWRHTGSEKLFF
>TRBJ2-6|TRBV25-1
CASSEFDSRGANVLTF
>TRBJ1-3|TRBV15
CATSLLAFTGTGGLSGNTIYF